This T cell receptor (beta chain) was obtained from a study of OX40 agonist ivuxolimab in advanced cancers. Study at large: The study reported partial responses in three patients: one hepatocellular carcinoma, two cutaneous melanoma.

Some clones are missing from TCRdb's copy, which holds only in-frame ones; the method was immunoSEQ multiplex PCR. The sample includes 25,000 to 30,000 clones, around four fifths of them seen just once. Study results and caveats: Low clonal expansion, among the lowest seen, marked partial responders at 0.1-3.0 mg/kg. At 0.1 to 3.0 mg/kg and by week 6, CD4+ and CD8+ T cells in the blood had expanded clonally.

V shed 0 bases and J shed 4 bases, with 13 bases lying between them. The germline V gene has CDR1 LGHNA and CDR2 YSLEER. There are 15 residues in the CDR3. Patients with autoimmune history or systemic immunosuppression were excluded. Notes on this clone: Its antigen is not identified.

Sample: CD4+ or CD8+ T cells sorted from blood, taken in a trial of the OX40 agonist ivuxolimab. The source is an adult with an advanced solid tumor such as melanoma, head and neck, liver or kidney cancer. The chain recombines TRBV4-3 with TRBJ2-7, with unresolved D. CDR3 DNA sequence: TGCGCCAGCAGCCAAGATATCGCAGGCCTGTACGAGCAGTACTTC. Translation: CASSQDIAGLYEQYF.